This T cell receptor beta chain is from a study of shared clonotypes between healthy human individuals. Naive CD8 isolation took CD45RO-negative cells positively selected for CCR7 and excluded terminally differentiated effector memory CD45RA+ cells. Libraries were prepared by immunoSEQ multiplex PCR; TCRdb keeps only in-frame clonotypes and omits some of them. The data contain about 2.1 million clones, over 85% of them seen just once; the ten biggest clones take up approximately 1.6%. The V and J ends lost 3 bases and 5 bases respectively, with 17 bases between them. The germline CDR1 and CDR2 sequences are SQVTM and ANQGSEA. This CDR3 spans 15 amino acids.

The clonotype originates from a man younger than 35 in good health. Some clones in this sample may be carry-over from other donors' samples. V is TRBV29-1 and J is TRBJ2-1, with D tentatively TRBD2 (5 bases). Sequences were obtained from naive CD8+ T cells from PBMCs. CDR3 coding DNA: TGCAGCGTTGAGCCCACGGAGAGGGTAAACAATGAGCAGTTCTTC. Translating it yields CSVEPTERVNNEQFF.